Below are 7 T cell receptor beta chains sequenced from a single sample in a study of cytomegalovirus exposure and HLA in healthy donors. Primers included in the PCR were 60 Vbeta and 13 Jbeta primers. Data came from immunoSEQ multiplex PCR; TCRdb stores just in-frame clones and leaves some out. The sample records about 56,000 clones, about 80% being singletons. The specimen sequenced was PBMCs. The receptors shown here come from a man aged 40-55 years in good health and CMV-seronegative.

The J gene is TRBJ2-7, the V gene TRBV5-1; D remains unclear. CDR3 length equals 12 residues. Trimming took 3 bases from V and 6 from J, leaving 10 bases between them. CDR1 is SGHRS, CDR2 YFSETQ, per germline. The CDR3 reads CASSSRPFEQYF. DNA of the CDR3: TGCGCCAGCAGCTCCCGTCCGTTCGAGCAGTACTTC. The full variable domain, with the rest looked up from reference TRBV5-1 and TRBJ2-7, is KAGVTQTPRYLIKTRGQQVTLSCSPISGHRSVSWYQQTPGQGLQFLFEYFSETQRNKGNFPGRFSGRQFSNSRSEMNVSTLELGDSALYLCASSSRPFEQYFGPGTRLTVT.

The V gene is TRBV11-2, the J gene TRBJ2-3; 7 nucleotides match TRBD1. Germline assignment: CDR1 SGHAT and CDR2 FQNNGV. With V trimmed by 2 bases and J by 3 bases, 5 bases remained unmatched. The CDR3 covers 15 residues. This CDR3 reads CASSLSGRGTDTQYF. The CDR3 DNA is TGTGCCAGCAGCTTATCGGGCAGGGGGACAGATACGCAGTATTTT.

The chain employs TRBV11-2 and TRBJ1-1; tentatively, D is TRBD1 (5 bases). Germline CDR1 is SGHAT and CDR2 is FQNNGV. The CDR3 is made up of 12 amino acids. V was shortened by 3 bases and J by 8 bases, with 10 bases between the two germline ends. The CDR3 DNA reads TGTGCCAGCAGCTTGAGCAGGGTCGAAGCTTTCTTT. Amino acid sequence: CASSLSRVEAFF.

V gene TRBV6-1 combines with J gene TRBJ1-5; D uncertain. This CDR3 has 14 residues. Germline CDR1 is MNHNS and CDR2 is SASEGT. Trimming stripped 10 bases from V and 0 bases from J, with 13 bases between. CDR3 coding DNA: TGTGCCACCACCCCAGTTTATAGCAATCAGCCCCAGCATTTT. Protein: CATTPVYSNQPQHF.

This sequence joins TRBV4-2 and TRBJ1-2; TRBD1 matches 8 bases. Germline loops: CDR1 LGHNA, CDR2 YNFKEQ. The CDR3 has 16 residues. J was trimmed by 5 bases and V by 1 base; bases with no gene match: 9. Here the CDR3 reads CASSQVVTGGLYGYTF. CDR3 coding DNA: TGTGCCAGCAGCCAAGTTGTTACAGGGGGGCTATATGGCTACACCTTC.

The chain joins TRBV10-3 to TRBJ1-2, with TRBD1 as a possible D gene (6 bases). The length of the CDR3 is 12 residues. Germline V lookup: CDR1 ENHRY, CDR2 SYGVKD. Trimming cost V 8 bases and J 4 bases, with 11 bases left between them. The CDR3 DNA is TGTGCCATCGGGGGACACCGCTATGGCTACACCTTC. This gives the protein CAIGGHRYGYTF.

The DNA for the CDR3 is TGTGCCAGCAGTTTAGCTGGGGCCTATGGCTACACCTTC. This translates into CASSLAGAYGYTF. V gene TRBV28 combines with J gene TRBJ1-2; D perhaps matches TRBD1 (5 bases). This CDR3 has 13 amino acids. The germline gives CDR1 MDHEN, CDR2 SYDVKM. Trimming removed 2 bases from V and 4 bases from J, with 8 bases in between.